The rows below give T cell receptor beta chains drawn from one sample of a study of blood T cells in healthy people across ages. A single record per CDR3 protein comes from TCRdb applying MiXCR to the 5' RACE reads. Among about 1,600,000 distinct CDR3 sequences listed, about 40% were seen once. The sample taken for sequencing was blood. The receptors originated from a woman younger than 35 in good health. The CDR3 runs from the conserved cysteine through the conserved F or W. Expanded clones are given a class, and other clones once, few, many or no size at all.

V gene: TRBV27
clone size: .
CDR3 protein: CASSLGPGTYYGYTF

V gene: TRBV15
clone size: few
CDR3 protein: CATTSGTSFETQYF

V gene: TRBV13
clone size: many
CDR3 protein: CASSPGQGRSYEQYF

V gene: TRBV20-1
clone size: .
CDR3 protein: CSADAGTSGSDTRYF

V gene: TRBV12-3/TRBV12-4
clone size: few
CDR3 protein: CASRGQDNQPQHF

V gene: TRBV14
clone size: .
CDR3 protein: CASSQDGQGNYGYTF

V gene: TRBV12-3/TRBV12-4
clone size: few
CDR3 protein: CASSPPFPDTQYF

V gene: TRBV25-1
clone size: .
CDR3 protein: CASSGHLGFTEAFF

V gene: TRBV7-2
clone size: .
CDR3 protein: CASSLATRLAGGRTYSYEQYF

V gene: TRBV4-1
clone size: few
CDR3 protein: CASSPSGLAGGLGTDTQYF

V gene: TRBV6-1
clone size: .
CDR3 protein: CATGRYTGTGNYGYTF

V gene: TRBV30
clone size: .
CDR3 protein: CAWNVQGPYNEQFF

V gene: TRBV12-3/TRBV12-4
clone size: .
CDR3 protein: CASTSGQGMGEQFF

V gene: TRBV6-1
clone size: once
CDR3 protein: CASSEAGVSYTEAFF

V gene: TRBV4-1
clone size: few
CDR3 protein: CASSQDSGNAVYEQYF

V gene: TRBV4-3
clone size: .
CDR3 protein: CASSQARDTIYEQYF